Listed here is a single TCR beta chain. Antigen specificity is unknown. This sequence may be a read error, since a much larger clone differs from it by one base. This specimen comes from a study of molecular identifiers for immune sequencing clone quantification. Study-level findings and limits: Effector cells kept over 98% of their molecules in clones above 20 RNA copies, while naive cells kept under 1% there.

Making the bulk TCR libraries relied on previously described methods and listed TCR primers. TCRdb passed the PCR reads through MiXCR, listing each CDR3 protein once. This sample yields 62,000 or so distinct CDR3 sequences, of which around a sixth are seen a single time; roughly 1.5% belongs to the top ten. Isolation of naive CD8 T cells was achieved by sorting on a CD8+CD4-CCR7+CD45RA+ phenotype. The CDR3 length is 14 residues. Per germline, CDR1 SQVTM and CDR2 ANQGSEA. The sequence was collected from a human donor in good health. Some libraries in this study had Jurkat cell RNA spiked in. Material: naive CD8+ T cells from blood, with Jurkat cell RNA spiked in. Subset denoted: FACS-sorted CD8+CD4-CCR7+CD45RA+ naive T cells. This chain links TRBV29-1 with TRBJ1-1, with D possibly matching TRBD1 (6 bases). The CDR3 region has the DNA TGCAGCGTTGAGTACAGGGTGGAATACACTGAAGCTTCCTTT. Protein sequence: CSVEYRVEYTEASF.